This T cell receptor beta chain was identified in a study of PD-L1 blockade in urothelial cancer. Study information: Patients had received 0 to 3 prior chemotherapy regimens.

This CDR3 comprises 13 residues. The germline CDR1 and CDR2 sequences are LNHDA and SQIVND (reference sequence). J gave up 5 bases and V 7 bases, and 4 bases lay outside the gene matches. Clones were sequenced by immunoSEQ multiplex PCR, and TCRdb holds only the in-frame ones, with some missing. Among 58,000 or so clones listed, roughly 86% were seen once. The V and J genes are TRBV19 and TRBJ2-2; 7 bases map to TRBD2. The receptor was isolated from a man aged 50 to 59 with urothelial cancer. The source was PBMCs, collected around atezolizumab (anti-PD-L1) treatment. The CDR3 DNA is TGTGCCAGTACCCGGGGAGGGACCGGGGAGCTGTTTTTT. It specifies CASTRGGTGELFF.